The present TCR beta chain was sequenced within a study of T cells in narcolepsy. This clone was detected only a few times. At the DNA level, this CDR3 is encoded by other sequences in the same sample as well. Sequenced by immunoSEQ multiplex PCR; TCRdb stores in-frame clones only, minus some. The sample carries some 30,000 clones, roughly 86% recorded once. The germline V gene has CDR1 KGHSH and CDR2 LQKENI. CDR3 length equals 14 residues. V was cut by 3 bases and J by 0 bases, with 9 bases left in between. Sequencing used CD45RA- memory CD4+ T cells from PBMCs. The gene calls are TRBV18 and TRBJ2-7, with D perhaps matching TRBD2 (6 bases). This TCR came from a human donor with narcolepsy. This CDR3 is CASSPGLVSYEQYF. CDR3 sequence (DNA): TGTGCCAGCTCACCGGGACTCGTCTCCTACGAGCAGTACTTC.